What follows are 20 T cell receptor beta chains derived from one specimen sequenced in a study of blood T cell repertoires in COVID-19. This table comes from immunoSEQ multiplex PCR, and its TCRdb copy is limited to in-frame clones, with some not included. The data contain 100,000 to 150,000 clones, around 76% of them singletons. The sample comprised peripheral blood. The receptor source for this set is a man between 60 and 75 years old with acute or convalescent COVID-19.

V usage is TRBV13 and J usage is TRBJ1-1; 9 bases are a match to TRBD1. CDR1 is PRHDT, CDR2 FYEKMQ, per germline (reference sequence). The CDR3 consists of 15 residues. Unmatched junction bases numbered 15, after V lost 5 bases and J lost 11 bases. The CDR3 nucleotides read TGTGCCAGCAGCGTCGGACAGGGGTCTACCGAGGGGGCTTTCTTT. Its translation is CASSVGQGSTEGAFF.

V is TRBV5-1 and J is TRBJ2-1; 13 nucleotides align to TRBD2. This CDR3 is built from 15 residues. After removal of 4 bases from V and 5 bases from J, the junction contained 3 bases not matched to a gene. CDR1 and CDR2 (germline): SGHRS, YFSETQ. The CDR3 DNA follows: TGCGCCAGCAGCCAGGGACTAGCGGGAAACAATGAGCAGTTCTTC. It encodes CASSQGLAGNNEQFF.

Note on this clone: This sample also contains other DNA sequences that code for the same CDR3. The rearrangement joins TRBV3-1 (or the pseudogene TRBV3-2) to TRBJ1-5; 8 nucleotides line up with TRBD1. With V trimmed by 4 bases and J by 6 bases, 17 bases remained unmatched. CDR1 and CDR2 from the germline V gene are LGHDT and YNNKEL (reference sequence). This CDR3 has 18 residues. CDR3 sequence reads: CASSPNPGLTGGPQPQHF. DNA of the CDR3: TGTGCCAGCAGCCCCAACCCGGGGCTAACAGGGGGACCTCAGCCCCAGCATTTT.

The V gene is TRBV9, the J gene TRBJ2-3; D perhaps matches TRBD2 (5 bases). The germline V gene has CDR1 SGDLS and CDR2 YYNGEE. CDR3 length equals 15 residues. V lost 2 bases to trimming and J lost 3 bases, with 13 bases between them. CDR3 nucleotides: TGTGCCAGCAGCGTCGGGAACAGCTTTACAGATACGCAGTATTTT. Its protein is CASSVGNSFTDTQYF.

The chain has TRBV4-1 and TRBJ2-1; D remains unclear. V lost 4 bases and J 5 bases, leaving 12 bases between the germline ends. CDR1 and CDR2 (germline): MGHRA, YSYEKL. The CDR3 length is 14 residues. Written as DNA, the CDR3 is TGCGCCAGCAGCCGGTCGCTAGATAACAATGAGCAGTTCTTC. This sequence encodes CASSRSLDNNEQFF.

The genes are TRBV7-9 and TRBJ2-1; 9 bases fit TRBD2. After removal of 8 bases from V and 4 bases from J, the junction contained 21 bases not matched to a gene. Germline values: CDR1 SEHNR, CDR2 FQNEAQ (reference sequence). The CDR3 spans 19 residues. The CDR3 protein is CASVSGGPSGMKQYNEQFF. The CDR3 bases are TGTGCCAGCGTCTCCGGGGGTCCTAGCGGGATGAAACAATACAATGAGCAGTTCTTC.

This rearrangement joins TRBV5-1 to TRBJ1-1, with D tentatively TRBD1 (5 bases). Germline CDR1 reads SGHRS; CDR2 reads YFSETQ. CDR3 length equals 17 residues. Trimming took off 5 bases at V and 1 base at J, with 21 bases between the two ends. The CDR3 loop reads CASRGRDGVGGNTEAFF. The CDR3, as DNA: TGCGCCAGCAGGGGGAGGGACGGGGTCGGTGGGAACACTGAAGCTTTCTTT.

The chain joins TRBV19 to TRBJ1-1; a possible D gene is TRBD1 (6 bases). CDR1 is LNHDA and CDR2 is SQIVND in the germline V gene (reference sequence). V lost 6 bases to trimming and J lost 1 base, with 12 bases between them. The CDR3 sequence is 14 residues long. Here the CDR3 reads CASSLGGENTEAFF. The CDR3 region has the DNA TGTGCCAGTAGCCTAGGGGGGGAGAACACTGAAGCTTTCTTT. Full variable domain (remainder filled in from reference TRBV19 and TRBJ1-1): DGGITQSPKYLFRKEGQNVTLSCEQNLNHDAMYWYRQDPGQGLRLIYYSQIVNDFQKGDIAEGYSVSREKKESFPLTVTSAQKNPTAFYLCASSLGGENTEAFFGQGTRLTVV.

This clone was detected only once. This sequence joins TRBV9 and TRBJ2-3; TRBD2 agrees at 8 bases. Germline V gene sequence: CDR1 SGDLS, CDR2 YYNGEE. The length of the CDR3 is 15 residues. J lost 2 bases, V lost 2 bases, and 4 bases had no gene match. The DNA for the CDR3 is TGTGCCAGCAGCGTGAGCGGGAGTCCCACAGATACGCAGTATTTT. Its translation: CASSVSGSPTDTQYF.

The table lists this clone with a few counts. The V call is TRBV18, the J call TRBJ1-2, with 7 bases fitting TRBD1. This CDR3 is built from 13 residues. The V and J ends lost 3 bases and 7 bases, in that order; junction bases with no gene match: 5. Germline-derived CDR1 and CDR2 are KGHSH and LQKENI. The CDR3 bases are TGTGCCAGCTCACCCGGGACAGAGGTTGGCTACACCTTC. Translating it yields CASSPGTEVGYTF.

This clone has only one observation. The junction departs from the called germline gene at one end, perhaps through a read error. The V gene is TRBV6-6, the J gene TRBJ2-3, with 8 bases identical to TRBD2. Germline loops: CDR1 MNHNY, CDR2 SVGAGI (reference sequence). This CDR3 has 13 residues. The CDR3, as DNA: TGTGCCTGCAGGAGCGGGGGAACAGATACGCAGTATTTT. Translated, it gives CACRSGGTDTQYF.

This clone showed up just a few times. Other nucleotide sequences from this sample produce the same CDR3. This chain connects TRBV18 to TRBJ1-5; unclear D gene. The CDR3 totals 13 residues. V was trimmed by 4 bases and J by 4 bases, leaving 8 bases between them. Germline V gene lookup returns CDR1 KGHSH and CDR2 LQKENI. Written as DNA, the CDR3 is TGTGCCAGCTCACGGGAGGAGAATCAGCCCCAGCATTTT. Residues: CASSREENQPQHF.

The CDR3: CASSQVVGTSGGRRDTQYF. The CDR3 nucleotides are TGTGCCAGCAGCCAAGTCGTAGGGACTAGCGGGGGTCGTAGAGATACGCAGTATTTT. The chain combines TRBV3-1 (or the pseudogene TRBV3-2) with TRBJ2-3; 14 bases align to TRBD2. There are 19 residues in the CDR3. The V and J ends lost 1 base and 5 bases, in that order; junction bases with no gene match: 11. The V gene's germline CDR1 is LGHDT and CDR2 YNNKEL (reference sequence).

The V gene is TRBV6-5, the J gene TRBJ1-1; D is ambiguous. The germline V and J ends were trimmed by 6 bases and 8 bases, with 7 bases remaining between them. The CDR3 spans 10 residues. CDR1 and CDR2 from the germline V gene are MNHEY and SVGAGI. The DNA of the CDR3 is TGTGCCAGCAGACACAGAGAAGCTTTCTTT. Encoded protein: CASRHREAFF.

The chain couples TRBV11-1 to TRBJ2-7; a weak D match, TRBD2 (6 bases). V was shortened by 1 base and J by 1 base, with 11 bases between the two germline ends. Germline CDR1 is SGHAT and CDR2 is FQDESV (reference sequence). CDR3 size: 15 residues. CDR3 DNA sequence: TGTGCCAGCAGCTTAGGGGGGACTGGATCCTACGAGCAGTACTTC. Its translation is CASSLGGTGSYEQYF. Supplemented by reference TRBV11-1 and TRBJ2-7, the full variable domain reads EAEVAQSPRYKITEKSQAVAFWCDPISGHATLYWYRQILGQGPELLVQFQDESVVDDSQLPKDRFSAERLKGVDSTLKIQPAELGDSAMYLCASSLGGTGSYEQYFGPGTRLTVT.

The genes are TRBV4-1 and TRBJ1-2; 10 positions match TRBD1. The CDR3 length is 14 residues. V trimming: 8 bases; J trimming: 3 bases; junction bases outside the gene matches: 6. CDR1 and CDR2 (germline): MGHRA, YSYEKL. As DNA, the CDR3 is TGCGCCAGCGGTGCCGGGACAGGGGACTATGGCTACACCTTC. It yields the protein CASGAGTGDYGYTF.

This clone was found a few times. The chain has TRBV10-3 and TRBJ1-1; TRBD1 agrees at 8 bases. This CDR3 is 17 amino acids long. Germline assignment: CDR1 ENHRY and CDR2 SYGVKD. The J segment lost 2 bases and the V segment lost 3 bases, leaving 11 bases of the junction unmatched. CDR3 in amino acids: CAISEHRGAMGNTEAFF. The CDR3 bases are TGTGCCATCAGTGAACACAGGGGGGCGATGGGAAACACTGAAGCTTTCTTT.

This clone was detected a few times. V is TRBV12-3 or TRBV12-4 and J is TRBJ1-1; no reliable D call. This CDR3 is built from 12 residues. Trimming stripped 2 bases from V and 3 bases from J, with 4 bases between. Here the CDR3 reads CASSLTDTEAFF. CDR3 coding DNA: TGTGCCAGCAGTTTAACGGACACTGAAGCTTTCTTT.

This clone was observed a handful of times. V usage is TRBV25-1 and J usage is TRBJ2-2; 12 bases map to TRBD2. Germline CDR1 is MGHDK and CDR2 is SYGVNS. CDR3 length: 18 residues. Trimming cost V 4 bases and J 3 bases; bases outside gene matches: 9. CDR3: CASSGELAGGLDTGELFF. Here the CDR3 DNA reads TGTGCCAGCAGTGGAGAACTAGCGGGGGGCCTAGACACCGGGGAGCTGTTTTTT.

The chain recombines TRBV6-6 with TRBJ2-7; 9 positions agree with TRBD1. CDR3 length equals 15 residues. Germline CDR1 is MNHNY and CDR2 is SVGAGI (reference sequence). V was pared by 5 bases and J by 6 bases, with 11 bases of the junction left unmatched. The CDR3, as DNA: TGTGCCAGCAGTAGCAGCTCACAGGGGGCAGTCGAGCAGTACTTC. It specifies CASSSSSQGAVEQYF.